The 15 T cell receptor beta chains below come from one sample, sequenced in a study of cytomegalovirus exposure and HLA in healthy donors. Measured with immunoSEQ multiplex PCR; TCRdb has only the in-frame clones, and not every one. This table holds some 240,000 clones, over 80% found once. The sequencing sample was made of PBMCs. These TCRs come from a woman in her late teens or twenties in good health and CMV-seronegative.

This clone was seen a single time. This rearrangement joins TRBV6-5 to TRBJ2-5, with 11 bases fitting TRBD2. The germline V gene has CDR1 MNHEY and CDR2 SVGAGI. With 4 bases clipped from V and 5 bases from J, the junction kept 9 bases outside the gene matches. The CDR3 loop spans 16 amino acids. The CDR3 nucleotides read TGTGCCAGCAGTTCCCAAGGTAGCGGGAGGGGTGAGACCCAGTACTTC. The encoded protein is CASSSQGSGRGETQYF.

This clone has only a few counts. The chain is built from TRBV28 and TRBJ2-1; 9 bases agree with TRBD1. Looked up from germline, CDR1 is MDHEN and CDR2 is SYDVKM. The CDR3 length is 15 residues. Trimming at V came to 6 bases and at J to 5 bases, leaving 8 bases not matched to a gene. The CDR3 sequence is CASRVAGTGNNEQFF. CDR3 bases: TGTGCCAGCAGAGTCGCCGGGACAGGGAACAATGAGCAGTTCTTC.

This clone was picked up a small number of times. The chain couples TRBV10-2 to TRBJ2-1; 14 bases agree with TRBD2. Trimming cost V 7 bases and J 6 bases; bases outside gene matches: 5. Germline V gives CDR1 WSHSY, CDR2 SAAADI. The CDR3 length is 15 residues. In DNA, the CDR3 is TGCGCCAGCATCCGGGGGACTAGCGGGAGCAATGAGCAGTTCTTC. Translated, it gives CASIRGTSGSNEQFF.

The V gene is TRBV9, the J gene TRBJ2-7; weak D call: TRBD2 (5 bases). The V gene lost 2 bases and the J gene lost 3 bases, with 18 bases spanning the gap. The CDR3 has 16 residues. Germline V gene sequence: CDR1 SGDLS, CDR2 YYNGEE. The CDR3 DNA is TGTGCCAGCAGCGTCTCGGGCGGAACTAGTTTCTACGAGCAGTACTTC. This translates into CASSVSGGTSFYEQYF.

This clone was recorded only once. J is TRBJ2-3 and V is TRBV30; TRBD2 matches at 10 bases. The CDR3 has 15 amino acids. Per germline, CDR1 GTSNPN and CDR2 SVGIG (reference sequence). V gave up 4 bases and J gave up 4 bases; unmatched junction bases: 8. The CDR3 DNA follows: TGTGCCTGGACGCCGCTAGCGGGAGTCTCAGATACGCAGTATTTT. It specifies CAWTPLAGVSDTQYF. Variable domain in full (rest from reference TRBV30 and TRBJ2-3): SQTIHQWPATLVQPVGSPLSLECTVEGTSNPNLYWYRQAAGRGLQLLFYSVGIGQISSEVPQNLSASRPQDRQFILSSKKLLLSDSGFYLCAWTPLAGVSDTQYFGPGTRLTVL.

This chain joins TRBV5-6 and TRBJ1-2, with 9 nucleotides matching TRBD1. The V and J ends lost 4 bases and 4 bases, in that order; junction bases with no gene match: 8. The CDR3 is 15 residues long. The V gene's germline CDR1 is SGHDT and CDR2 YYEEEE. The CDR3 reads CASSQGTGRGYGYTF. In DNA, the CDR3 is TGTGCCAGCAGCCAAGGGACAGGGAGGGGCTATGGCTACACCTTC.

The V call is TRBV18, the J call TRBJ2-7, with 7 bases matching TRBD1. The CDR3 loop spans 14 amino acids. Per germline, CDR1 KGHSH and CDR2 LQKENI. V lost 3 bases, J lost 1 base, and 3 bases stayed unmatched. CDR3 in DNA: TGTGCCAGCTCACCTGGGACAGCGTCCTACGAGCAGTACTTC. Translating it yields CASSPGTASYEQYF.

The chain has TRBV27 and TRBJ1-5; D remains ambiguous. CDR1 is MNHEY, CDR2 SMNVEV, per germline (reference sequence). The V gene lost 2 bases and the J gene lost 0 bases, with 8 bases spanning the gap. CDR3 size: 15 residues. CDR3: CASSLGDYSNQPQHF. The CDR3 coding sequence is TGTGCCAGCAGTTTAGGGGATTATAGCAATCAGCCCCAGCATTTT.

This chain links TRBV6-5 with TRBJ2-2; perhaps TRBD2 as D (6 bases). V was trimmed by 6 bases and J by 1 base, leaving 9 bases between them. CDR1 and CDR2 (germline): MNHEY, SVGAGI. The CDR3 runs to 14 residues. The CDR3 is CASRGTLNTGELFF. CDR3 nucleotide sequence: TGTGCCAGCAGGGGGACTTTGAACACCGGGGAGCTGTTTTTT.

This rearrangement joins TRBV19 to TRBJ2-5; D could derive from TRBD1 or TRBD2 (5 bases each). Germline loops: CDR1 LNHDA, CDR2 SQIVND (reference sequence). V was trimmed by 3 bases and J by 4 bases, leaving 15 bases between them. The CDR3 consists of 15 residues. The CDR3 is CASSIAGGGIETQYF. The CDR3 DNA reads as TGTGCCAGTAGTATCGCGGGTGGGGGAATAGAGACCCAGTACTTC.

A remark on this clone: Other DNA sequences in the same sample also yield this CDR3. This chain connects TRBV27 to TRBJ1-5; D is undetermined. CDR1 is MNHEY and CDR2 is SMNVEV in the germline V gene (reference sequence). The CDR3 contains 14 residues. Trimming removed 5 bases from V and 3 bases from J, with 11 bases in between. The CDR3 nucleotides are TGTGCCAGCAGTCCGCGACACGACAATCAGCCCCAGCATTTT. Amino acid sequence: CASSPRHDNQPQHF.

This rearrangement joins TRBV19 to TRBJ2-7; D might be TRBD2 (5 bases). This CDR3 contains 13 residues. V was trimmed by 7 bases and J by 6 bases, leaving 16 bases between them. Per germline, CDR1 LNHDA and CDR2 SQIVND (reference sequence). The CDR3 reads CASIGPGEGEQYF. The CDR3 bases are TGTGCCAGTATAGGGCCCGGAGAGGGCGAGCAGTACTTC.

CDR3 residues: CASSSDGGKLFF. The CDR3 DNA follows: TGTGCCAGCAGCTCCGATGGAGGAAAACTGTTTTTT. V usage is TRBV7-9 and J usage is TRBJ1-4, with D hard to call. There are 12 residues in the CDR3. V was pared by 4 bases and J by 10 bases, with 10 bases between. From germline, CDR1 is SEHNR and CDR2 FQNEAQ (reference sequence).

The chain combines TRBV25-1 with TRBJ1-4, with 7 positions matching TRBD1. The CDR3 spans 17 residues. Germline CDR1 reads MGHDK; CDR2 reads SYGVNS. Unmatched junction bases numbered 6, after V lost 2 bases and J lost 0 bases. The CDR3 DNA reads as TGTGCCAGCAGTGAAGGAAACAGGGGACCAACTAATGAAAAACTGTTTTTT. As protein: CASSEGNRGPTNEKLFF.

This chain joins TRBV9 and TRBJ1-2, with 9 nucleotides matching TRBD1. The CDR3 spans 16 residues. Germline V gene lookup returns CDR1 SGDLS and CDR2 YYNGEE. The J segment lost 6 bases and the V segment lost 0 bases, leaving 9 bases of the junction unmatched. CDR3 amino acids: CASSVAPRQGEDGYTF. The CDR3 DNA reads as TGTGCCAGCAGCGTAGCCCCTAGACAGGGGGAGGATGGCTACACCTTC.